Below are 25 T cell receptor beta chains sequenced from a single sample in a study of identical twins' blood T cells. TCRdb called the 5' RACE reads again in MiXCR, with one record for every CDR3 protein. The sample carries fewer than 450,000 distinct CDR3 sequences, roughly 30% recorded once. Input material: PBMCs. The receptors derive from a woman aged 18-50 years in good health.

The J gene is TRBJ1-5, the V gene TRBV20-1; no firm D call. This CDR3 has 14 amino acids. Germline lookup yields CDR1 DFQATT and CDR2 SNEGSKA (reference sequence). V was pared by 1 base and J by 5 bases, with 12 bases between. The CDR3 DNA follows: TGCAGTGCTAGAGTGGGTCCTCCTCATCAGCCCCAGCATTTT. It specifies CSARVGPPHQPQHF.

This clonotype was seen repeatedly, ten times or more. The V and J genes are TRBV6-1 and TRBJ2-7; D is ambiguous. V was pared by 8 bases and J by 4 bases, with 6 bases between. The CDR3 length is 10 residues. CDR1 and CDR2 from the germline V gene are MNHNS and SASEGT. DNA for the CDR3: TGTGCCAGCGGCGCATACGAGCAGTACTTC. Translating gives CASGAYEQYF.

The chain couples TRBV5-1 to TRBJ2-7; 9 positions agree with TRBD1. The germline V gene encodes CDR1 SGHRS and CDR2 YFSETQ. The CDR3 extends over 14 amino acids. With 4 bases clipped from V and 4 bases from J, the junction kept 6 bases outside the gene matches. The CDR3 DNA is TGCGCCAGCAGCCCGGACAGGGGTCGTTACGAGCAGTACTTC. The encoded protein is CASSPDRGRYEQYF.

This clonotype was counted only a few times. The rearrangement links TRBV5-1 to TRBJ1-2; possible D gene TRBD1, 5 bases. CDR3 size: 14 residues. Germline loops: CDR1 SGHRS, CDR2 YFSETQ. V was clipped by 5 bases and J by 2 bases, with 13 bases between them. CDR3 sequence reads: CASRPQGGNYGYTF. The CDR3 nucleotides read TGCGCCAGCAGACCGCAGGGAGGGAACTATGGCTACACCTTC.

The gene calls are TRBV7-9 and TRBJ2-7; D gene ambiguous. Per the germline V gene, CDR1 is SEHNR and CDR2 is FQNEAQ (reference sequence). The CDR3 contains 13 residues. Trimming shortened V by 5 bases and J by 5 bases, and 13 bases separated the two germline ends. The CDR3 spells CASSPWTGHEQYF. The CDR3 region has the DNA TGTGCCAGCAGCCCTTGGACGGGCCACGAGCAGTACTTC.

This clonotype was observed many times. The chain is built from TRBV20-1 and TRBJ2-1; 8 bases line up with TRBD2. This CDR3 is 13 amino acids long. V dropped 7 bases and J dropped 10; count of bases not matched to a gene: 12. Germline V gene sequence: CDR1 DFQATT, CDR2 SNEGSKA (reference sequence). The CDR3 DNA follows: TGCAGTGTTGCTGGACTAGCCGTAGGAGAGCAGTTCTTC. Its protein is CSVAGLAVGEQFF.

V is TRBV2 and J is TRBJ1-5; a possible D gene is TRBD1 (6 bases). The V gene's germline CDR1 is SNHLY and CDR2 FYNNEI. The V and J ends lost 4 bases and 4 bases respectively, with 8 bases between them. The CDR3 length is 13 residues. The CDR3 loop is CASSGQENQPQHF. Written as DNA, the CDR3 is TGTGCCAGCAGTGGACAGGAAAATCAGCCCCAGCATTTT.

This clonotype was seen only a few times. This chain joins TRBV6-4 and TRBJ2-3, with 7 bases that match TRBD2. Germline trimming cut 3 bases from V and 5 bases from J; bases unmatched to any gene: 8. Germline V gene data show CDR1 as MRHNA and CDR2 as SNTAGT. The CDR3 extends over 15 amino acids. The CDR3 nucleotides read TGTGCCAGCAGTGATGGCCTAGCGGAGGGAGATACGCAGTATTTT. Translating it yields CASSDGLAEGDTQYF.

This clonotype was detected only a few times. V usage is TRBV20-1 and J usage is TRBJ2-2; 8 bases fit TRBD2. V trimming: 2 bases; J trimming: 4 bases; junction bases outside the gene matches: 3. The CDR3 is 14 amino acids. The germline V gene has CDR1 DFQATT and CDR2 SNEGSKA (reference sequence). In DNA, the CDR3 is TGCAGTGCTAGATGGGCGGGAGGCACCGGGGAGCTGTTTTTT. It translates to CSARWAGGTGELFF.

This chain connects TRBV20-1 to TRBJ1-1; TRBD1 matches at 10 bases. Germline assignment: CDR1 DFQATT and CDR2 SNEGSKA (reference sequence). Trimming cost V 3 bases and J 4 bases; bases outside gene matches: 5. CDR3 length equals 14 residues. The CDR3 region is CSARTGGGFTEAFF. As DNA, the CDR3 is TGCAGTGCTAGGACAGGGGGCGGTTTCACTGAAGCTTTCTTT.

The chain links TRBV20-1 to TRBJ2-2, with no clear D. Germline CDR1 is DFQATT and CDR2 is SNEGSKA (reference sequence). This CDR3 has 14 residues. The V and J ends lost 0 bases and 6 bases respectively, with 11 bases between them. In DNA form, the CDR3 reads TGCAGTGCTAGAGATGGGTCCGGGCCCGGGGAGCTGTTTTTT. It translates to CSARDGSGPGELFF.

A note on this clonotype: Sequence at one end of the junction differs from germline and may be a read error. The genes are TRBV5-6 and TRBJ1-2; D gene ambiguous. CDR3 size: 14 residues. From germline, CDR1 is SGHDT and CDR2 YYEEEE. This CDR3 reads CASSLPDRNYGHTF. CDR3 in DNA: TGTGCCAGCAGCTTGCCGGACCGAAACTATGGCCACACCTTC.

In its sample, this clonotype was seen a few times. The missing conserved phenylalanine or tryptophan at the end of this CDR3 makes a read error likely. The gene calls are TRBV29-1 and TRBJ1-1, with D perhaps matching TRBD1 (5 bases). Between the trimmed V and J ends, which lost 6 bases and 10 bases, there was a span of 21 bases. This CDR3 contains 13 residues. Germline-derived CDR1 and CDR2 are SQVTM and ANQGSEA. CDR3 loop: CSVEGRFSYGAFL. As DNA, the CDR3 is TGCAGCGTAGAGGGACGGTTTAGCTATGGAGCTTTCCTT.

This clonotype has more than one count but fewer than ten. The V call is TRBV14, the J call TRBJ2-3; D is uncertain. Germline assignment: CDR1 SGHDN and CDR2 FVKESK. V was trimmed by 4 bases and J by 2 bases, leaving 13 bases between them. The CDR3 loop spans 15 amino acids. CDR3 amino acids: CASSRPSYHTDTQYF. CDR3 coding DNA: TGTGCCAGCAGCCGACCATCCTACCACACAGATACGCAGTATTTT.

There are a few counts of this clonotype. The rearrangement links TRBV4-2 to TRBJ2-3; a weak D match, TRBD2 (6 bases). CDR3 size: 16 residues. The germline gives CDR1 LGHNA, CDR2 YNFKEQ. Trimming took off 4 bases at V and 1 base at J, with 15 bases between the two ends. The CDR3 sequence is CASSPGRDFRTDTQYF. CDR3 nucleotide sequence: TGTGCCAGCAGCCCCGGCCGGGACTTCCGCACAGATACGCAGTATTTT.

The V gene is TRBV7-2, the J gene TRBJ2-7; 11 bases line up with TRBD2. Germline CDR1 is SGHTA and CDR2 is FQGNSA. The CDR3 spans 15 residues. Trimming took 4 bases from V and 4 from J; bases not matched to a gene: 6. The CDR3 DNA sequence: TGTGCCAGCAGCTCAACTAGCGGGAGTTCGTACGAGCAGTACTTC. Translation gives CASSSTSGSSYEQYF. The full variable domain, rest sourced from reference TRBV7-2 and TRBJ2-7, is GAGVSQSPSNKVTEKGKDVELRCDPISGHTALYWYRQSLGQGLEFLIYFQGNSAPDKSGLPSDRFSAERTGGSVSTLTIQRTQQEDSAVYLCASSSTSGSSYEQYFGPGTRLTVT.

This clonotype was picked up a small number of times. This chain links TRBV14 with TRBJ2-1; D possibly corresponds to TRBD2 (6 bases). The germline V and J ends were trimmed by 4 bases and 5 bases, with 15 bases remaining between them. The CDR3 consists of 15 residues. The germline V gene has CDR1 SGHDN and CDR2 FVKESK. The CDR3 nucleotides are TGTGCCAGCAGCCTACGTGGCGGGACCGACAATGAGCAGTTCTTC. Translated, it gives CASSLRGGTDNEQFF.

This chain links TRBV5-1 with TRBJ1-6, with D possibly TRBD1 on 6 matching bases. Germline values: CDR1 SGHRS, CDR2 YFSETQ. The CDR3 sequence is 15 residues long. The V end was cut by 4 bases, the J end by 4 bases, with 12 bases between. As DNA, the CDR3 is TGCGCCAGCAGCATCGGACAGCTGTATAATTCACCCCTCCACTTT. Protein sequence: CASSIGQLYNSPLHF.

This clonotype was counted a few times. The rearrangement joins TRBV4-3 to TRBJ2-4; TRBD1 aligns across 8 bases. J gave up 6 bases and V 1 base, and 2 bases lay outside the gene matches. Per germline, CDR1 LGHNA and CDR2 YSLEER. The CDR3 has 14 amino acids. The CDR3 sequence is CASSQVGQGNIQYF. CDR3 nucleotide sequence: TGCGCCAGCAGCCAAGTAGGACAGGGAAACATTCAGTACTTC.

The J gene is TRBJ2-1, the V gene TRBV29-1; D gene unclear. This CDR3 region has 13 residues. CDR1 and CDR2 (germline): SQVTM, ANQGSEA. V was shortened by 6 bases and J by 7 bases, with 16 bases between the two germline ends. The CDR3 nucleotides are TGCAGCGTCACAACAATAGTTGATAATGAGCAGTTCTTC. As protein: CSVTTIVDNEQFF.

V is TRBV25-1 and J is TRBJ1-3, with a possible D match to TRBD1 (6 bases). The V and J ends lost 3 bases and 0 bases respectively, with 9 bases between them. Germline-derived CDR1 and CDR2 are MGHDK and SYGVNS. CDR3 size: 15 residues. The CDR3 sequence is CASSDRGSSGNTIYF. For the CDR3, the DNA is TGTGCCAGCAGTGATAGGGGGAGCTCTGGAAACACCATATATTTT.

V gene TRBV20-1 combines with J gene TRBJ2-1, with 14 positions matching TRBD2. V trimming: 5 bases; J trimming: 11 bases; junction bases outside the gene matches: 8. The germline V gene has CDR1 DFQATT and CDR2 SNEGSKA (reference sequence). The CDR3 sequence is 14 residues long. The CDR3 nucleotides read TGCAGTGCTTCTCGACTAGCGGGGGGGCTTAAGCAGTTCTTC. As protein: CSASRLAGGLKQFF.

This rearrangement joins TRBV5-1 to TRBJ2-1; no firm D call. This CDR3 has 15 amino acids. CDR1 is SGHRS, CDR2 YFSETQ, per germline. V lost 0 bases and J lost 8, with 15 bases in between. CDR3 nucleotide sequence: TGCGCCAGCAGCTTGGACCCAACAAATGTGGATGAGCAGTTCTTC. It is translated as CASSLDPTNVDEQFF.

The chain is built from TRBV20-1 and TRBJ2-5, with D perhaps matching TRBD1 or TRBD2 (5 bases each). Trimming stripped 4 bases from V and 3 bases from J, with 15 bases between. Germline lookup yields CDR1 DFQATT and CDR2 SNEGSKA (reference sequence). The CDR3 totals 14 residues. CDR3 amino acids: CSATTLRGEETQYF. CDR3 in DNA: TGCAGTGCTACCACCCTTCGGGGCGAAGAGACCCAGTACTTC.

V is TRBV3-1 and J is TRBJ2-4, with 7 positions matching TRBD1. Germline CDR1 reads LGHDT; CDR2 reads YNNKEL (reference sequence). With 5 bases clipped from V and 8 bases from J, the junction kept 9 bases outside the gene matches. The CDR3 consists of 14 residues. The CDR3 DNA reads TGTGCCAGCAGCGTTACAGGGGTTGGCGACATTCAGTACTTC. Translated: CASSVTGVGDIQYF.